This T cell receptor beta chain was identified in a study of OX40 agonist ivuxolimab in advanced cancers. On the study more broadly: Patients received the agonistic anti-OX40 (CD134) antibody ivuxolimab. The study gave patients intravenous ivuxolimab at 0.01 to 10 mg/kg every 2 weeks. Study findings and constraints: Partial responders at 0.1-3.0 mg/kg showed near-lowest clonal expansion. By week 6 at 0.1 to 3.0 mg/kg, blood CD4+ and CD8+ T cells had expanded clonally.

CDR1 SNHLY and CDR2 FYNNEI come from the germline V gene. The germline V and J ends were trimmed by 2 bases and 2 bases, with 9 bases remaining between them. The CDR3 sequence is 15 residues long. The protocol was immunoSEQ multiplex PCR, while the TCRdb copy is restricted to in-frame clones and leaves out a portion. The table shows tens of thousands of clones, with roughly 84% occurring only once. Points on this clone: Its antigen is unidentified.

The receptor's source is an adult with an advanced solid tumor such as melanoma, head and neck, liver or kidney cancer. The chain combines TRBV2 with TRBJ2-2; D not resolved. The sample consisted of CD4+ or CD8+ T cells sorted from blood, taken in a trial of the OX40 agonist ivuxolimab. CDR3 residues: CASSEWAKNTGELFF. DNA of the CDR3: TGTGCCAGCAGTGAATGGGCCAAAAACACCGGGGAGCTGTTTTTT.